One sample yielded the 22 T cell receptor beta chains listed below, sequenced in a study of identical twins. MiXCR, applied by TCRdb to the 5' RACE reads, yields one record per CDR3 protein. The data contain roughly 750,000 distinct CDR3 sequences, 21% of them singletons. The sample also formed part of further work on T cells expressing NK-cell markers.

Sequences were obtained from PBMCs. Receptors were obtained from a woman aged 18-29 years in good health.

This sequence joins TRBV6-5 and TRBJ2-1; D call uncertain. Germline values: CDR1 MNHEY, CDR2 SVGAGI. The CDR3 contains 13 residues. Trimming took 2 bases from V and 8 from J, leaving 10 bases between them. As DNA, the CDR3 is TGTGCCAGCAGTTACGACGGAACCGATGAGCAGTTCTTC. It encodes CASSYDGTDEQFF.

This sequence joins TRBV9 and TRBJ2-2, with TRBD2 matching 10 bases. J lost 6 bases, V lost 3 bases, and 8 bases had no gene match. CDR1 is SGDLS and CDR2 is YYNGEE in the germline V gene. CDR3 size: 16 residues. CDR3 nucleotides: TGTGCCAGCAGCGCCCAGGAGCTAGCGGGAGCCGGGGAGCTGTTTTTT. It translates to CASSAQELAGAGELFF.

The chain links TRBV4-3 to TRBJ2-2; TRBD1 matches 9 bases. Germline CDR1 LGHNA, CDR2 YSLEER. Trimming at V came to 8 bases and at J to 5 bases, leaving 6 bases not matched to a gene. This CDR3 comprises 14 residues. CDR3 in DNA: TGCGCCAGCGGGACAGGGTACGATACCGGGGAGCTGTTTTTT. As protein: CASGTGYDTGELFF.

The rearrangement uses TRBV11-2 and TRBJ2-5, with 8 bases aligning to TRBD1. Germline CDR1 reads SGHAT; CDR2 reads FQNNGV. V lost 4 bases, J lost 14 bases, and 9 bases stayed unmatched. The CDR3 sequence is 12 residues long. In DNA, the CDR3 is TGTGCCAGCAGCTGGGGGCCGGGACAGGAATACTTC. This sequence encodes CASSWGPGQEYF.

The chain employs TRBV7-8 and TRBJ2-1, with 13 positions matching TRBD2. Germline CDR1 and CDR2: SGHVS and FQNEAQ. V lost 5 bases and J lost 9; bases outside the gene matches: 7. The CDR3 totals 15 residues. The CDR3 reads CASSTGLAGKLEQFF. CDR3 coding DNA: TGTGCCAGCAGCACGGGACTAGCGGGAAAACTTGAGCAGTTCTTC.

This sequence joins TRBV9 and TRBJ2-7; D is undetermined. This CDR3 contains 14 residues. V was shortened by 0 bases and J by 6 bases, with 13 bases between the two germline ends. The germline V gene encodes CDR1 SGDLS and CDR2 YYNGEE. CDR3 in DNA: TGTGCCAGCAGCGTAGGGGGTAGTGCCTCCGAGCAGTACTTC. Encoded protein: CASSVGGSASEQYF.

This rearrangement joins TRBV6-4 to TRBJ2-3, with D perhaps matching TRBD1 (5 bases). The CDR3 covers 14 residues. V was cut by 2 bases and J by 4 bases, with 10 bases left in between. CDR1 and CDR2 from the germline V gene are MRHNA and SNTAGT. CDR3 sequence: CASSDGAGADTQYF. CDR3 DNA sequence: TGTGCCAGCAGTGACGGGGCTGGCGCAGATACGCAGTATTTT.

This sequence joins TRBV6-2 or TRBV6-3 and TRBJ1-5; D gene ambiguous. The CDR3 runs to 15 residues. Germline CDR1 MNHEY, CDR2 SVGEGT. Trimming pared 4 bases from V and 4 bases from J, leaving 14 bases between. CDR3 sequence: CASSSTVVENQPQHF. As DNA, the CDR3 is TGTGCCAGCAGTTCGACCGTGGTCGAGAATCAGCCCCAGCATTTT.

This clonotype appeared many times. The chain combines TRBV3-1 with TRBJ2-7, with a tentative D call TRBD2 (5 bases). This CDR3 has 13 amino acids. Germline V gene data show CDR1 as LGHDT and CDR2 as YNNKEL (reference sequence). V shed 3 bases and J shed 3 bases, with 9 bases lying between them. The CDR3 here is CASSHNDYYEQYF. Here the CDR3 DNA reads TGTGCCAGCAGCCATAATGACTACTACGAGCAGTACTTC.

The chain is built from TRBV20-1 and TRBJ1-2; D possibly corresponds to TRBD1 (5 bases). Germline V gene lookup returns CDR1 DFQATT and CDR2 SNEGSKA (reference sequence). V dropped 0 bases and J dropped 6 bases, with 17 bases sitting between them. The length of the CDR3 is 15 residues. In DNA form, the CDR3 reads TGCAGTGCTAGAGAGGGGACTTCTCAAGGAGATGGCTACACCTTC. It translates to CSAREGTSQGDGYTF.

This clonotype was seen a few times. The rearrangement links TRBV7-6 to TRBJ1-6; 7 nucleotides align to TRBD1. Germline values: CDR1 SGHVS, CDR2 FNYEAQ. The trim removed 1 base at V and 7 bases at J, leaving 4 bases unmatched. The CDR3 contains 15 residues. The CDR3 DNA sequence: TGTGCCAGCAGCTTAGGGTCGACAGGGAATTCACCCCTCCACTTT. Its protein is CASSLGSTGNSPLHF.

Ten or more counts support this clonotype. The chain combines TRBV5-1 with TRBJ2-7; D possibly corresponds to TRBD2 (5 bases). Trimming took 4 bases from V and 4 from J, leaving 12 bases between them. This CDR3 has 13 amino acids. Germline values: CDR1 SGHRS, CDR2 YFSETQ. The CDR3 region is CASSPSPGYEQYF. CDR3 coding DNA: TGCGCCAGCAGCCCCTCCCCGGGATACGAGCAGTACTTC.

The V and J genes are TRBV7-8 and TRBJ2-1, with D unclear. The V gene lost 1 base and the J gene lost 5 bases, with 6 bases spanning the gap. The CDR3 is 13 amino acids. Germline V CDR1 and CDR2: SGHVS, FQNEAQ. This CDR3 reads CASSLVNNNEQFF. CDR3 sequence (DNA): TGTGCCAGCAGCTTAGTTAATAACAATGAGCAGTTCTTC.

There are a few counts of this clonotype. V and J are TRBV5-5 and TRBJ2-2, with 14 bases matching TRBD2. The CDR3 is 18 amino acids. Germline V CDR1 and CDR2: SGHKS, YYEKEE (reference sequence). V trimming: 2 bases; J trimming: 5 bases; junction bases outside the gene matches: 8. The CDR3 sequence: CASSFGTSGSSWTGELFF. The CDR3 coding sequence is TGTGCCAGCAGCTTCGGGACTAGCGGGAGCTCTTGGACCGGGGAGCTGTTTTTT.

The rearrangement joins TRBV20-1 to TRBJ2-1; D is uncertain. Germline V gene lookup returns CDR1 DFQATT and CDR2 SNEGSKA (reference sequence). The CDR3 length is 13 residues. Trimming took off 5 bases at V and 3 bases at J, with 11 bases between the two ends. The CDR3 DNA reads as TGCAGTGCTTCTCGAAAGAACTACAATGAGCAGTTCTTC. This codes for CSASRKNYNEQFF.

This chain uses TRBV16 with TRBJ1-1; D is uncertain. The germline V gene has CDR1 KGHSY and CDR2 FQNENV. Trimming took off 2 bases at V and 5 bases at J, with 6 bases between the two ends. This CDR3 spans 12 amino acids. CDR3 loop: CASSQEETEAFF. CDR3 bases: TGTGCCAGCAGCCAAGAGGAAACTGAAGCTTTCTTT.

V gene TRBV4-3 combines with J gene TRBJ2-6; D unclear. The V gene lost 4 bases and the J gene lost 0 bases, with 19 bases spanning the gap. Per the germline V gene, CDR1 is LGHNA and CDR2 is YSLEER. The CDR3 contains 19 residues. CDR3 residues: CASSPTDGMGGSGANVLTF. CDR3 nucleotide sequence: TGCGCCAGCAGCCCCACGGACGGAATGGGTGGCTCTGGGGCCAACGTCCTGACTTTC.

V gene TRBV7-9 combines with J gene TRBJ2-5, with 11 bases matching TRBD2. Germline values: CDR1 SEHNR, CDR2 FQNEAQ (reference sequence). CDR3 size: 12 residues. This CDR3 reads CAWGTSGETQYF. The CDR3 bases are TGTGCTTGGGGGACTAGCGGTGAGACCCAGTACTTC.

Only a few counts were recorded for this clonotype. The chain combines TRBV12-3 or TRBV12-4 with TRBJ2-1; D is ambiguous. Trimming left V 5 bases short and J 12 bases short, with 23 bases between. This CDR3 comprises 15 residues. CDR3 sequence reads: CASSPTVNRLGWQFF. CDR3 nucleotides: TGTGCCAGCAGTCCAACCGTCAATAGGTTGGGCTGGCAGTTCTTC.

This clonotype was detected a few times. This chain uses TRBV10-3 with TRBJ1-1, with D unresolved. This CDR3 spans 13 amino acids. Trimming took off 10 bases at V and 4 bases at J, with 16 bases between the two ends. The germline V gene has CDR1 ENHRY and CDR2 SYGVKD. CDR3 in amino acids: CATKDFSSTEAFF. As DNA, the CDR3 is TGTGCCACCAAGGATTTTTCGAGCACTGAAGCTTTCTTT.

The chain links TRBV20-1 to TRBJ2-5, with 13 bases matching TRBD2. This CDR3 is 14 amino acids long. Germline V CDR1 and CDR2: DFQATT, SNEGSKA (reference sequence). J lost 5 bases, V lost 2 bases, and 2 bases had no gene match. This CDR3 is CSARKTSGRETQYF. The CDR3 DNA sequence: TGCAGTGCTAGAAAGACTAGCGGGAGGGAGACCCAGTACTTC.

The count of this clonotype is one. The V gene is TRBV18, the J gene TRBJ2-7, with a tentative D call TRBD1 (5 bases). CDR1 and CDR2 (germline): KGHSH, LQKENI. There are 15 residues in the CDR3. Trimming stripped 6 bases from V and 6 bases from J, with 21 bases between. CDR3 residues: CASSGNQGNSAEQYF. CDR3 DNA sequence: TGTGCCAGCTCCGGAAATCAGGGTAACTCGGCCGAGCAGTACTTC.